Listed here is a single T cell receptor beta chain. The CDR3 totals 13 residues. The germline gives CDR1 GTSNPN, CDR2 SVGIG (reference sequence). The ends were cut back, 5 bases at V and 8 bases at J, with 17 bases in the middle. These data originate in a study of control samples from healthy donors and cancer patients. Sequencing used immunoSEQ multiplex PCR; TCRdb keeps in-frame clones, though not all of them. Of almost 90,000 clones in the sample, about 83% were seen once. What was sequenced was blood. This receptor was identified in a woman aged 40 to 55 in good health. The J gene is TRBJ2-3, the V gene TRBV30; a possible D gene is TRBD1 (5 bases). CDR3 nucleotide sequence: TGTGCCTGGGCTCGCGCAGGGCACGGTACGCAGTATTTT. Its translation: CAWARAGHGTQYF.